This TCR beta chain appears in the sequencing data of a study of blood T cell repertoires in COVID-19. This CDR3 comprises 14 residues. V lost 2 bases and J lost 5, with 13 bases in between. Looked up from germline, CDR1 is SGHRS and CDR2 is YFSETQ. Per the authors' pipeline: Scientists estimated how many nucleated cells there were by amplifying reference gene primers. TCRdb keeps only in-frame clones here, not all; method: immunoSEQ multiplex PCR. The DNA gave D and trimming, while V, J and clone size come from that table. The sample yields roughly 50,000 clones, more than 80% seen once. The chain is built from TRBV5-1 and TRBJ1-1, with a possible D match to TRBD1 (5 bases). Sequences were obtained from peripheral blood. The clonotype originates from a human donor in a cohort sampled during active COVID-19. The CDR3 sequence: CASSLTGGYTEAFF. CDR3 DNA sequence: TGCGCCAGCAGCTTAACAGGCGGTTATACTGAAGCTTTCTTT.